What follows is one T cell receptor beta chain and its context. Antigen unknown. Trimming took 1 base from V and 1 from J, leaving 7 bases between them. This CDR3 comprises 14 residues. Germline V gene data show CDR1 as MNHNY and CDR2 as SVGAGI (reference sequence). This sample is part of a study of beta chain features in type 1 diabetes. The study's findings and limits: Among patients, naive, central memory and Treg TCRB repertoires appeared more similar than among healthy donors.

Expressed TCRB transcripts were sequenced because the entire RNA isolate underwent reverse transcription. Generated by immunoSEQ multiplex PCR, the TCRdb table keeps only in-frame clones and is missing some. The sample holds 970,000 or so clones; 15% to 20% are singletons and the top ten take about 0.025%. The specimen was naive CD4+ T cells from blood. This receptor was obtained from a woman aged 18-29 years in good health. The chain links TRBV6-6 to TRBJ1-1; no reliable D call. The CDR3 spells CASSYYGWNTEAFF. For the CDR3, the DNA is TGTGCCAGCAGTTACTACGGGTGGAACACTGAAGCTTTCTTT.